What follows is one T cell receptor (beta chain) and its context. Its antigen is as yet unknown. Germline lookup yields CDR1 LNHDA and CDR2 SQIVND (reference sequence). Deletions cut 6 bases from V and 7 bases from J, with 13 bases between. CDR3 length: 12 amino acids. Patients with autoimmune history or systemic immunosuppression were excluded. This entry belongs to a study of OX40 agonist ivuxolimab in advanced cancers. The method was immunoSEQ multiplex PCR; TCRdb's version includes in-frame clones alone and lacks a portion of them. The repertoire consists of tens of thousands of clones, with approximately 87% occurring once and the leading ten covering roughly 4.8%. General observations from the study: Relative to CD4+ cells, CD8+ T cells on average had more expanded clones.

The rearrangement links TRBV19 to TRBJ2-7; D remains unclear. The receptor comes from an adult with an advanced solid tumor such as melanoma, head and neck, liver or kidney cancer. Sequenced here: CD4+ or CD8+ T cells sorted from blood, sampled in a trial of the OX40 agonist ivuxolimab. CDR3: CASRAEAYEQYF. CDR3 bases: TGTGCCAGTAGGGCCGAGGCGTATGAGCAGTACTTC.